Below are 15 T cell receptor beta chains sequenced from a single sample in a study of regulatory T cells in long-lasting Graves disease. To make TCR beta libraries, researchers used iRepertoire HTBI primers and Arm-PCR of CDR3 regions. TCRdb re-derived calls from the multiplex PCR reads in MiXCR, one entry per CDR3 protein. The sample lists almost 350,000 distinct CDR3 sequences, roughly a fifth seen once, with approximately 31% in the top ten. Time point here: persistent/refractory GD, antithyroid drugs over 5 years with positive TRAb. Construction of the TCR library relied on RNA isolated from PBMCs. Here the sequenced sample was peripheral blood mononuclear cells (PBMCs), taken when the disease was refractory, from a patient treated with antithyroid drugs. These receptors all come from a female donor with Graves disease.

The V gene is TRBV18, the J gene TRBJ2-7, with D maybe TRBD1 (6 bases). The V and J ends lost 2 bases and 3 bases respectively, with 17 bases between them. CDR3 length: 16 residues. The germline V gene has CDR1 KGHSH and CDR2 LQKENI. In nucleotides, the CDR3 is TGTGCCAGCTCACCATTTGTGACAGGCGGTGTCTACGAGCAGTACTTC. This codes for CASSPFVTGGVYEQYF.

In this sample, this clonotype turned up many times. This chain links TRBV6-1 with TRBJ2-7, with 9 bases fitting TRBD1. The V segment lost 2 bases and the J segment 2 bases; nucleotides outside the gene matches: 4. In germline, CDR1 is MNHNS, CDR2 SASEGT. CDR3 size: 15 residues. CDR3 nucleotides: TGTGCCAGCAGTGAACTGAACAGGGGGCCCTACGAGCAGTACTTC. Translating gives CASSELNRGPYEQYF.

The table lists this clonotype with many counts. The J gene is TRBJ1-2, the V gene TRBV12-3 or TRBV12-4; D call uncertain. The CDR3 covers 15 residues. V was pared by 0 bases and J by 4 bases, with 12 bases between. In DNA form, the CDR3 reads TGTGCCAGCAGTTTAGCGGTATCGGGAAGCTATGGCTACACCTTC. It translates to CASSLAVSGSYGYTF.

The chain uses TRBV28 and TRBJ1-5; the D gene is possibly TRBD1 (5 bases). The V end was cut by 5 bases, the J end by 5 bases, with 13 bases between. The CDR3 has 14 residues. From germline, CDR1 is MDHEN and CDR2 SYDVKM. The CDR3 loop reads CASSDGHLDQPQHF. CDR3 nucleotide sequence: TGTGCCAGCAGTGACGGACACCTCGATCAGCCCCAGCATTTT.

This clonotype was seen repeatedly, ten times or more. The genes are TRBV7-3 and TRBJ1-2; D unclear. CDR3 size: 13 residues. Germline loops: CDR1 SGHTA, CDR2 FQGTGA. V was cut by 3 bases and J by 0 bases, with 5 bases left in between. CDR3 coding DNA: TGTGCCAGCAGCTTCAATTCTAACTATGGCTACACCTTC. Its translation: CASSFNSNYGYTF. Combining the CDR3 with reference TRBV7-3 and TRBJ1-2 gives the whole variable domain GAGVSQTPSNKVTEKGKYVELRCDPISGHTALYWYRQSLGQGPEFLIYFQGTGAADDSGLPNDRFFAVRPEGSVSTLKIQRTERGDSAVYLCASSFNSNYGYTFGSGTRLTVV.

Details on this clonotype: One junction end does not reproduce the germline sequence, and a read error may be involved. The V call is TRBV11-2, the J call TRBJ2-3; D not resolved. CDR3 length: 13 residues. Germline CDR1 reads SGHAT; CDR2 reads FQNNGV. The CDR3 DNA sequence: TGTGCCAGCAGCGCCTACCAGGCAGATACGCAGTGTTTT. The encoded protein is CASSAYQADTQCF.

This clonotype occurred many times. The chain couples TRBV28 to TRBJ2-7, with D unclear. Germline CDR1 MDHEN, CDR2 SYDVKM. Trimming left V 5 bases short and J 0 bases short, with 8 bases between. CDR3 length equals 13 residues. This chain's CDR3 is CASSTDLSYEQYF. In DNA, the CDR3 is TGTGCCAGCAGTACGGACCTCTCCTACGAGCAGTACTTC. Together with reference TRBV28 and TRBJ2-7, the CDR3 gives the full variable domain: DVKVTQSSRYLVKRTGEKVFLECVQDMDHENMFWYRQDPGLGLRLIYFSYDVKMKEKGDIPEGYSVSREKKERFSLILESASTNQTSMYLCASSTDLSYEQYFGPGTRLTVT.

This clonotype has ten or more counts. The chain couples TRBV12-3 or TRBV12-4 to TRBJ1-5; D is perhaps TRBD1 (5 bases). The CDR3 totals 15 residues. V gave up 2 bases and J gave up 5 bases, with 13 bases separating them. The CDR3 region has the DNA TGTGCCAGCAGTTTAAGGGACGGGGGGTATCAGCCCCAGCATTTT. It encodes CASSLRDGGYQPQHF.

The V and J genes are TRBV13 and TRBJ2-1; D gene ambiguous. V gave up 5 bases and J gave up 0 bases, with 20 bases separating them. Germline V CDR1 and CDR2: PRHDT, FYEKMQ (reference sequence). The CDR3 sequence is 18 residues long. CDR3: CASSPVGDPLGSYNEQFF. The CDR3 DNA is TGTGCCAGCAGCCCGGTGGGTGATCCTTTAGGCTCCTACAATGAGCAGTTCTTC.

In DNA form, the CDR3 reads TGCAGTGCCAGAACCGGGACTAGCGCTGGCAATGAGCAGTTCTTC. Its translation: CSARTGTSAGNEQFF. The chain couples TRBV20-1 to TRBJ2-1, with TRBD2 matching 10 bases. After removal of 6 bases from V and 6 bases from J, the junction contained 11 bases not matched to a gene. The CDR3 runs to 15 residues. Germline values: CDR1 DFQATT, CDR2 SNEGSKA (reference sequence).

The genes are TRBV28 and TRBJ1-2, with a possible D match to TRBD1 (6 bases). The CDR3 loop spans 14 amino acids. The germline V gene has CDR1 MDHEN and CDR2 SYDVKM. V was trimmed by 6 bases and J by 8 bases, leaving 19 bases between them. CDR3 sequence (DNA): TGTGCCAGCAGATCCTCGACAGGACCGGGAGGCTACACCTTC. Amino acids: CASRSSTGPGGYTF.

In its sample, this clonotype was seen many times. This chain uses TRBV7-8 with TRBJ2-5, with unresolved D. V was pared by 0 bases and J by 1 base, with 15 bases between. Germline V gene lookup returns CDR1 SGHVS and CDR2 FQNEAQ. CDR3 length equals 17 residues. CDR3 sequence reads: CASSLAPKGAPQETQYF. In DNA form, the CDR3 reads TGTGCCAGCAGCTTAGCTCCCAAAGGCGCCCCCCAAGAGACCCAGTACTTC.

This clonotype has a count of ten or more. V and J are TRBV12-3 or TRBV12-4 and TRBJ2-7; D is unresolved. This CDR3 is built from 14 residues. The ends were cut back, 3 bases at V and 5 bases at J, with 14 bases in the middle. Here the CDR3 DNA reads TGTGCCAGCAGTTTGCGCCCAACAGTCAACGAGCAGTACTTC. It specifies CASSLRPTVNEQYF.

This clonotype was counted ten times or more. The chain joins TRBV10-3 to TRBJ2-7, with 9 bases identical to TRBD1. CDR1 and CDR2 (germline): ENHRY, SYGVKD. Trimming cost V 9 bases and J 5 bases; bases outside gene matches: 5. This CDR3 comprises 12 residues. CDR3 sequence reads: CAIGTGINEQYF. Written as DNA, the CDR3 is TGTGCCATTGGGACAGGGATCAACGAGCAGTACTTC.

At least ten counts were recorded for this clonotype. V and J are TRBV5-1 and TRBJ2-7; 10 nucleotides agree with TRBD2. CDR1 is SGHRS, CDR2 YFSETQ, per germline. Trimming removed 4 bases from V and 4 bases from J; junction bases left unmatched: 14. The CDR3 totals 17 residues. DNA for the CDR3: TGCGCCAGCAGCGCGGAACCGGGACTAGCGCCAGGGTACGAGCAGTACTTC. Amino acid sequence: CASSAEPGLAPGYEQYF.